Listed below are T cell receptor beta chains from one sample, sequenced in a study of blood T cell repertoires in COVID-19. Sequenced by immunoSEQ multiplex PCR; TCRdb stores in-frame clones only, minus some. The sample shows 50,000 or so clones, roughly 90% of them seen only once. Input material: peripheral blood. The receptors come from an elderly woman with acute or convalescent COVID-19. CDR3s include the opening cysteine and the closing phenylalanine or tryptophan. D genes are given only for firm matches. Clone size appears in some rows only: once, few, many, or a class for an expanded clone.

CDR3: CASSLPEASSYNEQFF
DNA: TGTGCCAGCAGCCTCCCGGAGGCAAGCTCCTACAATGAGCAGTTCTTC
V: TRBV7-6
size: NA
J: TRBJ2-1
D: NA

CDR3: CASSPQPSGRSGELFF
DNA: TGCGCCAGCAGCCCACAACCTAGCGGGAGGAGCGGGGAGCTGTTTTTT
V: TRBV4-3
size: NA
J: TRBJ2-2
D: TRBD2

CDR3: CASSKAGGPTGELFF
DNA: TGTGCCAGTAGTAAGGCGGGAGGGCCAACCGGGGAGCTGTTTTTT
V: TRBV19
size: NA
J: TRBJ2-2
D: TRBD2

CDR3: CASGDRQGLPGANVLTF
DNA: TGTGCCAGCGGAGATCGACAGGGTTTACCTGGGGCCAACGTCCTGACTTTC
V: TRBV28
size: NA
J: TRBJ2-6
D: TRBD1

CDR3: CASSLFPANQEAQYF
DNA: TGCGCCAGCAGCTTGTTCCCAGCGAACCAAGAGGCCCAGTACTTC
V: TRBV5-1
size: NA
J: TRBJ2-5
D: NA

CDR3: CATSDLGTSGNYEQYF
DNA: TGTGCCACCAGTGATTTGGGGACTAGCGGGAACTACGAGCAGTACTTC
V: TRBV24-1
size: NA
J: TRBJ2-7
D: TRBD2

CDR3: CASSIARTGTTSGNTIYF
DNA: TGTGCCAGTAGTATAGCTCGGACAGGAACAACATCTGGAAACACCATATATTTT
V: TRBV19
size: NA
J: TRBJ1-3
D: TRBD1

CDR3: CASGTGTSGANVLTF
DNA: TGTGCCAGCGGGACAGGGACCTCTGGGGCCAACGTCCTGACTTTC
V: TRBV28
size: NA
J: TRBJ2-6
D: TRBD1

CDR3: CSVGTPNTGELFF
DNA: TGCAGCGTTGGGACACCGAACACCGGGGAGCTGTTTTTT
V: TRBV29-1
size: NA
J: TRBJ2-2
D: NA

CDR3: CASSPLAGWGNEQFF
DNA: TGCGCCAGCAGCCCCCTTGCGGGATGGGGCAATGAGCAGTTCTTC
V: TRBV5-1
size: NA
J: TRBJ2-1
D: NA

CDR3: CASSPLGQNTEAFF
DNA: TGTGCCAGCAGCCCGTTGGGACAGAACACTGAAGCTTTCTTT
V: TRBV5-8
size: NA
J: TRBJ1-1
D: NA

CDR3: CAIRPGVGELFF
DNA: TGTGCCATCAGGCCAGGGGTCGGGGAGCTGTTTTTT
V: TRBV10-3
size: NA
J: TRBJ2-2
D: NA

CDR3: CATEQGASTDTQYF
DNA: TGTGCCACCGAACAGGGAGCAAGCACAGATACGCAGTATTTT
V: TRBV24-1
size: NA
J: TRBJ2-3
D: NA

CDR3: CASSLAGVGNQPQHF
DNA: TGCGCCAGCAGCTTGGCAGGGGTTGGCAATCAGCCCCAGCATTTT
V: TRBV5-1
size: NA
J: TRBJ1-5
D: NA

CDR3: CASSGSPGLAPYEQYF
DNA: TGTGCCAGCAGCGGGAGCCCGGGACTAGCCCCCTACGAGCAGTACTTC
V: TRBV9
size: NA
J: TRBJ2-7
D: TRBD2

CDR3: CASSLAANPLGANYGYTF
DNA: TGTGCCAGCAGCTTAGCGGCCAACCCCCTCGGGGCTAACTATGGCTACACCTTC
V: TRBV7-2
size: NA
J: TRBJ1-2
D: NA

CDR3: CASSELAYTDTQYF
DNA: TGCGCCAGCAGCGAACTAGCGTACACAGATACGCAGTATTTT
V: TRBV5-1
size: NA
J: TRBJ2-3
D: TRBD2

CDR3: CATRSGTGELFF
DNA: TGTGCCACCCGCTCAGGCACCGGGGAGCTGTTTTTT
V: TRBV6-5
size: NA
J: TRBJ2-2
D: NA

CDR3: CASSLGQREAFF
DNA: TGTGCCAGCAGCTTAGGGCAGCGGGAAGCTTTCTTT
V: TRBV11-1
size: NA
J: TRBJ1-1
D: NA

CDR3: CASSFGQGAGAFF
DNA: TGTGCCAGCAGTTTCGGACAGGGGGCGGGAGCTTTCTTT
V: TRBV6-5
size: NA
J: TRBJ1-1
D: TRBD1

CDR3: CASSLSGTNTGELFF
DNA: TGTGCCAGCAGCTTAAGCGGGACAAACACCGGGGAGCTGTTTTTT
V: TRBV11-3
size: NA
J: TRBJ2-2
D: NA

CDR3: CASSGDYRTGNEQFF
DNA: TGTGCCAGCAGTGGGGACTACCGAACGGGCAATGAGCAGTTCTTC
V: TRBV2
size: NA
J: TRBJ2-1
D: TRBD2

CDR3: CASSPGQGDVTDTQYF
DNA: TGCGCCAGCAGCCCTGGACAGGGGGATGTCACAGATACGCAGTATTTT
V: TRBV4-1
size: NA
J: TRBJ2-3
D: TRBD1

CDR3: CASMREGSYEQYF
DNA: TGTGCCAGCATGCGGGAGGGATCCTACGAGCAGTACTTC
V: TRBV27
size: NA
J: TRBJ2-7
D: TRBD2

CDR3: CASSGSDRSYEQYF
DNA: TGTGCCAGCAGTGGTAGCGATCGCTCCTACGAGCAGTACTTC
V: TRBV6-6
size: NA
J: TRBJ2-7
D: NA

CDR3: CASSFEYRGGYTF
DNA: TGCGCCAGCAGCTTCGAATACAGGGGTGGCTACACCTTC
V: TRBV5-1
size: once
J: TRBJ1-2
D: TRBD1

CDR3: CASSERGGETEAFF
DNA: TGTGCCAGCAGTGAAAGGGGGGGTGAGACTGAAGCTTTCTTT
V: TRBV2
size: NA
J: TRBJ1-1
D: NA

CDR3: CASSELGQGARVGELFF
DNA: TGTGCCAGCAGTGAATTAGGACAGGGGGCGCGGGTCGGGGAGCTGTTTTTT
V: TRBV25-1
size: NA
J: TRBJ2-2
D: TRBD1

CDR3: CASSVLAGTGEQYF
DNA: TGTGCCAGCAGCGTGTTAGCGGGAACGGGCGAGCAGTACTTC
V: TRBV7-2
size: NA
J: TRBJ2-7
D: TRBD2

CDR3: CSVAGTENTEAFF
DNA: TGCAGCGTCGCCGGGACAGAGAACACTGAAGCTTTCTTT
V: TRBV29-1
size: NA
J: TRBJ1-1
D: TRBD1

CDR3: CASSLIGRGSNQPQHF
DNA: TGTGCTAGCAGCTTAATAGGTAGGGGGAGCAATCAGCCCCAGCATTTT
V: TRBV7-7
size: few
J: TRBJ1-5
D: NA

CDR3: CASSPPGEVWNTEAFF
DNA: TGTGCCAGTAGTCCACCGGGGGAGGTCTGGAACACTGAAGCTTTCTTT
V: TRBV19
size: NA
J: TRBJ1-1
D: NA

CDR3: CASSPGPEGTEAFF
DNA: TGTGCCAGCTCACCAGGCCCGGAGGGCACTGAAGCTTTCTTT
V: TRBV18
size: NA
J: TRBJ1-1
D: NA

CDR3: CATSRPLAGYNEQFF
DNA: TGTGCCACCAGCAGGCCACTAGCGGGGTACAATGAGCAGTTCTTC
V: TRBV15
size: NA
J: TRBJ2-1
D: TRBD2

CDR3: CASKNEQGGSEAFF
DNA: TGTGCCAGCAAAAATGAACAGGGTGGTAGTGAAGCTTTCTTT
V: TRBV6-5
size: once
J: TRBJ1-1
D: NA

CDR3: CASSPLQGADYGYTF
DNA: TGTGCCAGCAGCCCACTCCAGGGGGCGGACTATGGCTACACCTTC
V: TRBV3-1/TRBV3-2
size: NA
J: TRBJ1-2
D: TRBD1

CDR3: CASSLAGQALWTEAFF
DNA: TGTGCCAGCAGCTTAGCGGGACAGGCCCTATGGACTGAAGCTTTCTTT
V: TRBV7-2
size: once
J: TRBJ1-1
D: TRBD1

CDR3: CASSSGQGVYYGYTF
DNA: TGTGCCAGCAGTTCGGGACAGGGGGTATACTATGGCTACACCTTC
V: TRBV28
size: NA
J: TRBJ1-2
D: TRBD1

CDR3: CASSERSQINSPLHF
DNA: TGTGCCAGCAGTGAACGCAGTCAAATTAATTCACCCCTCCACTTT
V: TRBV6-1
size: NA
J: TRBJ1-6
D: NA

CDR3: CASSRTSGRSPYNEQFF
DNA: TGTGCCAGCAGCCGGACTAGCGGGAGATCTCCCTACAATGAGCAGTTCTTC
V: TRBV27
size: NA
J: TRBJ2-1
D: TRBD2

CDR3: CASSPPGLAGVDEQFF
DNA: TGTGCCAGCAGCCCCCCGGGCCTAGCGGGAGTAGATGAGCAGTTCTTC
V: TRBV5-6
size: NA
J: TRBJ2-1
D: TRBD2

CDR3: CASSARVNEQYF
DNA: TGTGCCAGCAGTGCCAGGGTCAACGAGCAGTACTTC
V: TRBV12-3/TRBV12-4
size: NA
J: TRBJ2-7
D: NA

CDR3: CASSQDKGANYGYTF
DNA: TGTGCCAGCAGCCAAGATAAAGGAGCTAACTATGGCTACACCTTC
V: TRBV4-2
size: NA
J: TRBJ1-2
D: NA